The rows below give T cell receptor beta chains drawn from one sample of a study of CD8 T cells in ankylosing spondylitis. TCRdb passed the 5' RACE reads through MiXCR, listing each CDR3 protein once. The sample lists 470,000 or so distinct CDR3 sequences, about 24% occurring once. Sequenced sample: blood, either unsorted or a sorted T cell fraction (not recorded which). The receptors here all came from a male donor with ankylosing spondylitis. Both conserved end residues are part of each CDR3. Each record gives: clone size, D gene, V gene, J gene, CDR3 DNA, CDR3 protein. A D gene is named only where the DNA matches it firmly. Size is omitted from some rows. Given values are once, few, many or a class for expanded clones.

>NA|NA|TRBV4-2|TRBJ2-2
TGTGCCAGCAGCCAAGAACGAGGGTTTGCCGGGGAGCTGTTTTTT
CASSQERGFAGELFF
>few|NA|TRBV5-1|TRBJ2-5
TGCGCCAGCAGCTTGGCCACGGAGACCCAGTACTTC
CASSLATETQYF
>few|NA|TRBV20-1|TRBJ2-1
TGCAGTGGCGGGACGGATTACAATGAGCAGTTCTTC
CSGGTDYNEQFF
>few|NA|TRBV12-3/TRBV12-4|TRBJ2-3
TGTGCCAGCAGCAACGAAGGAGATACGCAGTATTTT
CASSNEGDTQYF
>NA|TRBD2|TRBV20-1|TRBJ2-2
TGCAGTGCTTTTCCGGGACTAGACACCGGGGAGCTGTTTTTT
CSAFPGLDTGELFF
>few|TRBD1|TRBV7-9|TRBJ1-1
TGTGCCAGCAGCCCGGGCCTTGGACAGGAGTTGAACACTGAAGCTTTCTTT
CASSPGLGQELNTEAFF
>once|NA|TRBV7-9|TRBJ2-3
TGTGCCAGCAGCTTAGCCCCAACGGGTGCAGATACGCAGTATTTT
CASSLAPTGADTQYF
>NA|NA|TRBV6-2/TRBV6-3|TRBJ2-5
TGTGCCAGCAGCGGGACAAACCAAGAGACCCAGTACTTC
CASSGTNQETQYF
>NA|NA|TRBV5-4|TRBJ1-1
TGTGCCAGCAGCTTGGGAGGGGACATGAACACTGAAGCTTTCTTT
CASSLGGDMNTEAFF
>NA|TRBD1|TRBV7-2|TRBJ2-1
TGTGCCAGCAGCTTAGTGGGGACAGGGTTTTTCAATGAGCAGTTCTTC
CASSLVGTGFFNEQFF
>NA|TRBD2|TRBV6-1|TRBJ2-1
TGTGCCAGCACTCGACCGGGACTAGCGCAGCAGCAGTTCTTC
CASTRPGLAQQQFF
>NA|TRBD1|TRBV14|TRBJ1-2
TGTGCCAGCAGCTCAGGGGGGGGATATGGCTACACCTTC
CASSSGGGYGYTF
>few|NA|TRBV6-2/TRBV6-3|TRBJ1-1
TGTGCCAGCACCGGGACATCGAACACTGAAGCTTTCTTT
CASTGTSNTEAFF